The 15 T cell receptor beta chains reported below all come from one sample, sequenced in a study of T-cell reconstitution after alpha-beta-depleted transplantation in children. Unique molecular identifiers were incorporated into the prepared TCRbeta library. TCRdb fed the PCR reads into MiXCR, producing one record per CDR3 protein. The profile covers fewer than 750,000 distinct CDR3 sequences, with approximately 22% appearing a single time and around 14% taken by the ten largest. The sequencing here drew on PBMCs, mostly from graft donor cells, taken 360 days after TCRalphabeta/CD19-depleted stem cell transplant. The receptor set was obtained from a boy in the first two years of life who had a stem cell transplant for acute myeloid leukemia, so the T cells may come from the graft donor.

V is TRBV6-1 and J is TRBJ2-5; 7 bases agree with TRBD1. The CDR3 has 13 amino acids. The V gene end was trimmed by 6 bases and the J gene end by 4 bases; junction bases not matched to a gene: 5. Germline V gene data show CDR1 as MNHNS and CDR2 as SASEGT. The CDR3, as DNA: TGTGCCAGCAGGCAGGGGGATGGAGAGACCCAGTACTTC. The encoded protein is CASRQGDGETQYF.

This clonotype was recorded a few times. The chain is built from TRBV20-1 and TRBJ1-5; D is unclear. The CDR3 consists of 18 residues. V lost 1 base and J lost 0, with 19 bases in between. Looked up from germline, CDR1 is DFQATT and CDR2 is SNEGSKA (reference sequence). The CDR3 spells CSARGNLGTDFSNQPQHF. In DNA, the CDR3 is TGCAGTGCTAGAGGAAATTTGGGCACCGACTTTAGCAATCAGCCCCAGCATTTT.

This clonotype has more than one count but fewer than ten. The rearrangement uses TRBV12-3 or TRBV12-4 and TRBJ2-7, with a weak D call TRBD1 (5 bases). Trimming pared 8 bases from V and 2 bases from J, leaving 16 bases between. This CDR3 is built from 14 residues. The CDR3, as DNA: TGTGCCAGCGGCTGGTCAGGGTCTCCCTACGAGCAGTACGTC. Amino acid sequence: CASGWSGSPYEQYV.

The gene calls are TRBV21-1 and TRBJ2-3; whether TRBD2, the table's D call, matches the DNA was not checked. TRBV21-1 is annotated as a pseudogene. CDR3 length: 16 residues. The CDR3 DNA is TGTGCCAGCAGCATGCCAGCGGGGTCTAGCACAGATACGCAGTATTTT. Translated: CASSMPAGSSTDTQYF.

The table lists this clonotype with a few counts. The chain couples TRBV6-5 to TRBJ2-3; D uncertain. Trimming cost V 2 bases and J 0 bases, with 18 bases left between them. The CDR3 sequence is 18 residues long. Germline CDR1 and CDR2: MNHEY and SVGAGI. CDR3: CASSYGFAPAASTDTQYF. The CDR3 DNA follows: TGTGCCAGCAGTTACGGTTTTGCGCCCGCTGCGAGCACAGATACGCAGTATTTT.

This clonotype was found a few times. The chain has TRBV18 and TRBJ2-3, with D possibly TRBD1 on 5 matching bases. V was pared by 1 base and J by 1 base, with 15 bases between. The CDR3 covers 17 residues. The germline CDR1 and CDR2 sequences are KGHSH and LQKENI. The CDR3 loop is CASSPLGRLVGTDTQYF. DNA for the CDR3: TGTGCCAGCTCACCACTGGGGCGCCTGGTCGGCACAGATACGCAGTATTTT.

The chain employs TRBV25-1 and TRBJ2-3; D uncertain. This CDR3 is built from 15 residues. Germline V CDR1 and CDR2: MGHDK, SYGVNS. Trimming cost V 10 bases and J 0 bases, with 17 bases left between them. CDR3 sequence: CAISGPTASTDTQYF. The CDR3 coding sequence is TGTGCCATCTCCGGGCCCACCGCTAGCACAGATACGCAGTATTTT. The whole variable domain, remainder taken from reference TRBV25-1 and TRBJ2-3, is EADIYQTPRYLVIGTGKKITLECSQTMGHDKMYWYQQDPGMELHLIHYSYGVNSTEKGDLSSESTVSRIRTEHFPLTLESARPSHTSQYLCAISGPTASTDTQYFGPGTRLTVL.

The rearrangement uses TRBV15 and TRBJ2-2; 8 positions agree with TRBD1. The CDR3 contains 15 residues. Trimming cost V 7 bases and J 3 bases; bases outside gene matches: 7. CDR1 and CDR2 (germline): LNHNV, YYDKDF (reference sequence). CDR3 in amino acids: CATKRTGQDTGELFF. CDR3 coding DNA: TGTGCCACCAAAAGGACAGGGCAGGACACCGGGGAGCTGTTTTTT.

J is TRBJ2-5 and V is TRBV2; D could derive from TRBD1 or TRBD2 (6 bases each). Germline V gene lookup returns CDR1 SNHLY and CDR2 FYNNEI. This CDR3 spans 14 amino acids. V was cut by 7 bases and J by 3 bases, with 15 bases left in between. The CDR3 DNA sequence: TGTGCCAGCACGTTCCGGGGGCGAAAAGAGACCCAGTACTTC. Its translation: CASTFRGRKETQYF.

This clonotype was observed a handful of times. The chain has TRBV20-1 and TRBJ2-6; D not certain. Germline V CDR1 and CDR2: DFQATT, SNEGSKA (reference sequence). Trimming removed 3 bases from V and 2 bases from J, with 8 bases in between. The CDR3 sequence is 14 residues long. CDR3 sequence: CSARGNAGANVLTF. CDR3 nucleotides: TGCAGTGCTAGGGGCAACGCTGGGGCCAACGTCCTGACTTTC.

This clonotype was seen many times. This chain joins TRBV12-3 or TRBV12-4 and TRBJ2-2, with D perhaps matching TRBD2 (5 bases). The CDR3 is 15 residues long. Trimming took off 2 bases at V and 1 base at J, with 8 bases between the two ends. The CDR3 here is CASSLRGGNTGELFF. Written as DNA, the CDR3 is TGTGCCAGCAGTTTAAGAGGAGGGAACACCGGGGAGCTGTTTTTT.

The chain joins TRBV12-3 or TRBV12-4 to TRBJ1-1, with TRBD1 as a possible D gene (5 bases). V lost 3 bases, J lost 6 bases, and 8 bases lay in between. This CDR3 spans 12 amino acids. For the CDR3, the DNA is TGTGCCAGCAGTTTCGGGACCTCTGAAGCTTTCTTT. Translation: CASSFGTSEAFF.

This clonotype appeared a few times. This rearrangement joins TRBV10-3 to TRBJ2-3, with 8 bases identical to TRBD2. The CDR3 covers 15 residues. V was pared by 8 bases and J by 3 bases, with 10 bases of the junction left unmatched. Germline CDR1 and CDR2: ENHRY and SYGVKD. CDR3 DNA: TGTGCCATCGCGTCTGACGCGGGGGGAACAGATACGCAGTATTTT. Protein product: CAIASDAGGTDTQYF.

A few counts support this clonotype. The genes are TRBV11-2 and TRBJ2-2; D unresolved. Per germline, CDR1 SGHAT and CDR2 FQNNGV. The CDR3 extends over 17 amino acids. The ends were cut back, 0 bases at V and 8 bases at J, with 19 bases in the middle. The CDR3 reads CASSLESQFQPPGELFF. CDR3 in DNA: TGTGCCAGCAGCTTAGAGAGTCAGTTTCAACCCCCGGGGGAGCTGTTTTTT.

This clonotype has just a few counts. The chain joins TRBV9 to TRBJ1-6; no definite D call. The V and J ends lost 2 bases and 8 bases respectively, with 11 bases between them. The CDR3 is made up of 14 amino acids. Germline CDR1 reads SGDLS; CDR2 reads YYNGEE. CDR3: CASSVDRVDSPLHF. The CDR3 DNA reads TGTGCCAGCAGCGTTGATAGGGTTGATTCACCCCTCCACTTT.